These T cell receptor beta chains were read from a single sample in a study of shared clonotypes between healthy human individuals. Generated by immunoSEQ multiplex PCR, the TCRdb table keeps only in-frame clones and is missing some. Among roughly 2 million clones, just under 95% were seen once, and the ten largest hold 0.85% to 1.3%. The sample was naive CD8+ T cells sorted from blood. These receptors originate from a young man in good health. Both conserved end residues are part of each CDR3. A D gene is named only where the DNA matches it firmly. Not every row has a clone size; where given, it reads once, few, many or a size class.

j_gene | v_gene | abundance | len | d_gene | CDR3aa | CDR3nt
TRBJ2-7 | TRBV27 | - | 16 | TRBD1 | CASSPATGTGLYEQYF | TGTGCCAGCAGCCCGGCGACCGGGACAGGGCTCTACGAGCAGTACTTC
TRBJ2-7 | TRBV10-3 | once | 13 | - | CAISPTGSSEQYF | TGTGCCATCAGCCCGACCGGATCGTCCGAGCAGTACTTC
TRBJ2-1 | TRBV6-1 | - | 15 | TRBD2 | CASSQNEGGPHEQFF | TGTGCCAGCAGTCAGAATGAGGGAGGGCCCCATGAGCAGTTCTTC
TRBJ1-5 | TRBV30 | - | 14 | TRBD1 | CAWSLDRPTSPQHF | TGTGCCTGGAGCCTGGACAGGCCGACGTCGCCCCAGCATTTT
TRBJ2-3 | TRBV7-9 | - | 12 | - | CASSTLNDTQYF | TGTGCCAGCAGCACCTTGAACGATACGCAGTATTTT
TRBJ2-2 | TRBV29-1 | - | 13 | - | CTGRARNTGELFF | TGCACCGGAAGGGCCAGGAACACCGGGGAGCTGTTTTTT
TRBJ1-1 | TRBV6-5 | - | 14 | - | CASSYGRAGTEAFF | TGTGCCAGCAGTTACGGCAGGGCCGGCACTGAAGCTTTCTTT
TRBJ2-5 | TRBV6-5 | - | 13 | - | CASSYDGGKTQYF | TGTGCCAGCAGTTACGACGGAGGGAAGACCCAGTACTTC
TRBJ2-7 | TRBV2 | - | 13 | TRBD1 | CASEPGQGYEQYF | TGTGCCAGCGAACCGGGACAGGGCTACGAGCAGTACTTC
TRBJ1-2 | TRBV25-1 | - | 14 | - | CASIPSDRYYGYTF | TGTGCCAGCATCCCCTCGGACAGATACTATGGCTACACCTTC
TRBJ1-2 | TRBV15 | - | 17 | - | CATSRDLQTGTNYGYTF | TGTGCCACCAGCAGAGATCTTCAGACAGGAACTAACTATGGCTACACCTTC
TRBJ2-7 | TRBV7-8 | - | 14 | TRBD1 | CASSVEWTGYEQYF | TGTGCCAGCAGCGTTGAGTGGACAGGGTACGAGCAGTACTTC
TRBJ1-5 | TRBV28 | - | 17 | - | CASSFVTAIHSNQPQHF | TGTGCCAGCAGTTTCGTTACTGCCATCCATAGCAATCAGCCCCAGCATTTT
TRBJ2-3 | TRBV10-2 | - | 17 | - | CASSEIPFDSRYYTQYF | TGCGCCAGCAGTGAGATCCCCTTCGACTCTCGCTATTATACGCAGTATTTT
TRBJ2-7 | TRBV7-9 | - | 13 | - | CASSSLDRHEQYF | TGTGCCAGCAGCTCCCTCGACAGGCACGAGCAGTACTTC
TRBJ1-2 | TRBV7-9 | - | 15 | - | CASTWPAGAGYGYTF | TGTGCCAGCACTTGGCCGGCGGGGGCAGGCTATGGCTACACCTTC
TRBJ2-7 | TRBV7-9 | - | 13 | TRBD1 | CASRSTGGIEQYF | TGTGCCAGCAGGTCGACAGGGGGAATAGAGCAGTACTTC
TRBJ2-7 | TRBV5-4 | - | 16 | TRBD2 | CASSLGLAGLGGEQYF | TGTGCCAGCAGCTTGGGACTAGCGGGCCTGGGGGGCGAGCAGTACTTC
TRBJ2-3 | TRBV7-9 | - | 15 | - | CASSLDWTSTDTQYF | TGTGCCAGCAGCTTAGATTGGACTAGCACAGATACGCAGTATTTT
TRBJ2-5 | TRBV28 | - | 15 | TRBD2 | CASSLYAGTTETQYF | TGTGCCAGCAGTTTGTACGCCGGGACTACAGAGACCCAGTACTTC
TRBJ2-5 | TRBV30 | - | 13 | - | CAWSPTSEETQYF | TGTGCCTGGAGCCCGACTAGTGAAGAGACCCAGTACTTC
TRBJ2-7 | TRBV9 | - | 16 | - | CASSADDRGGGYEQYF | TGTGCCAGCAGCGCGGACGACAGGGGCGGGGGCTACGAGCAGTACTTC
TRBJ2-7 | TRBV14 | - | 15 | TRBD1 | CASSQAPQGAYEQYF | TGTGCCAGCAGCCAAGCACCACAGGGGGCCTACGAGCAGTACTTC
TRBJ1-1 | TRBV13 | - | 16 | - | CASSPRRTNMNTEAFF | TGTGCCAGCAGTCCACGACGGACGAACATGAACACTGAAGCTTTCTTT
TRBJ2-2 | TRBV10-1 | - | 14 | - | CASSAFQNTGELFF | TGCGCCAGCAGTGCGTTTCAGAACACCGGGGAGCTGTTTTTT
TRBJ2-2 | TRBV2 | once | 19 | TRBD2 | CASSEADFAAEAGAGELFF | TGTGCCAGCAGTGAAGCAGATTTCGCAGCAGAAGCGGGAGCCGGGGAGCTGTTTTTT
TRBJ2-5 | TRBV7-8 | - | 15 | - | CASSWEERLQETQYF | TGTGCCAGCAGCTGGGAGGAGCGGCTGCAAGAGACCCAGTACTTC
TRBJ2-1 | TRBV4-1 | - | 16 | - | CASSQTGQAPINEQFF | TGCGCCAGCAGCCAAACGGGCCAGGCCCCCATCAATGAGCAGTTCTTC
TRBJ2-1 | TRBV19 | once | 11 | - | CASSMAAEQFF | TGTGCCAGTAGTATGGCGGCTGAGCAGTTCTTC
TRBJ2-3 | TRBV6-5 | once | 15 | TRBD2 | CASSTSGPWADTQYF | TGTGCCAGCTCGACTAGCGGTCCATGGGCAGATACGCAGTATTTT
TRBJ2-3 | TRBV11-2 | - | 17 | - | CASSFGLRGGLTDTQYF | TGTGCCAGCAGCTTCGGTTTAAGGGGGGGCCTCACAGATACGCAGTATTTT
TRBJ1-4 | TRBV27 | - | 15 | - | CASRPGTSFNEKLFF | TGTGCCAGCAGACCCGGGACTTCTTTTAATGAAAAACTGTTTTTT
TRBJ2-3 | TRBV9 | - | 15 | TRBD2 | CASSVAGGSADTQYF | TGTGCCAGCAGCGTAGCTGGCGGGAGTGCAGATACGCAGTATTTT
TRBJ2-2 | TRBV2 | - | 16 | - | CASSGILQPDPGELFF | TGTGCCAGCAGTGGAATATTACAGCCCGACCCCGGGGAGCTGTTTTTT
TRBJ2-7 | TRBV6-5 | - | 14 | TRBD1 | CASSPFRDSYEQYF | TGTGCCAGCAGCCCTTTTCGGGACAGCTACGAGCAGTACTTC
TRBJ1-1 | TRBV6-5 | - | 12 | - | CASSYSMDRAFF | TGTGCCAGCAGTTACTCGATGGATCGCGCTTTCTTT
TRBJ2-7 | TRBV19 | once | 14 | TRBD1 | CASSISQGADEQYF | TGTGCCAGTAGTATAAGTCAGGGGGCGGACGAGCAGTACTTC
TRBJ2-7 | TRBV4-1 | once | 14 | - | CASSQDSLTYEQYF | TGCGCCAGCAGCCAAGATTCCCTTACCTACGAGCAGTACTTC
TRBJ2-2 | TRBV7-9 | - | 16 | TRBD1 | CASSIRTGVANGELFF | TGTGCCAGCAGCATCCGGACAGGGGTCGCGAACGGGGAGCTGTTTTTT
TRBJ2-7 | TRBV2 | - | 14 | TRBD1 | CASLIGTGSLEQYF | TGTGCCAGCCTTATCGGGACAGGGTCCCTCGAGCAGTACTTC
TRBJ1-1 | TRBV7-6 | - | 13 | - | CASSLGVRTEAFF | TGTGCCAGCAGCTTAGGGGTTAGGACCGAAGCTTTCTTT
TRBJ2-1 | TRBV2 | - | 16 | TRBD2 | CASSESRTSSYNEQFF | TGTGCCAGCAGTGAATCGCGGACTAGCAGTTACAATGAGCAGTTCTTC
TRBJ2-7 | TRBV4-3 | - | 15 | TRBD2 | CASSPAPAGDYEQYF | TGCGCCAGCAGCCCAGCGCCGGCGGGAGACTACGAGCAGTACTTC
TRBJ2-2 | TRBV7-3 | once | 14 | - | CASRQDKNTGELFF | TGTGCCAGCAGACAGGACAAGAACACCGGGGAGCTGTTTTTT
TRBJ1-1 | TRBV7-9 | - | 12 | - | CASSSDSLEAFF | TGTGCCAGCAGCTCAGACAGCCTTGAAGCTTTCTTT
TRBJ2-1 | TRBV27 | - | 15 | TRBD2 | CASSLWLAEGNEQFF | TGTGCCAGCAGTTTATGGCTAGCGGAAGGGAATGAGCAGTTCTTC
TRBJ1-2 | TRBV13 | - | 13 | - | CASSFRVDYGYTF | TGTGCCAGCAGCTTCCGGGTAGACTATGGCTACACCTTC
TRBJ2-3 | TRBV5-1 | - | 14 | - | CASSLGTTTDTQYF | TGCGCCAGCAGCCTGGGTACTACCACAGATACGCAGTATTTT
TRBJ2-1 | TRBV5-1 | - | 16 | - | CASSVASGSSYNEQFF | TGCGCCAGCAGCGTCGCGAGCGGTAGCTCCTACAATGAGCAGTTCTTC
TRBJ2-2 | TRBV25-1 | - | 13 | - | CASSQSNTGELFF | TGTGCCAGCAGTCAGTCGAACACCGGGGAGCTGTTTTTT
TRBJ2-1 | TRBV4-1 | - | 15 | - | CASSPWDPSPDEQFF | TGCGCCAGCAGCCCATGGGATCCCTCCCCCGATGAGCAGTTCTTC
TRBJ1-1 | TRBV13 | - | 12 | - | CASNREGTEAFF | TGTGCCAGCAATAGGGAGGGCACTGAAGCTTTCTTT
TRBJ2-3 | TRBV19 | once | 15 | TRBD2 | CASSISREGPDTQYF | TGTGCCAGTAGTATCTCCAGGGAGGGGCCAGATACGCAGTATTTT
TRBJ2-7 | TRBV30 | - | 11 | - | CAWRKGYEQYF | TGTGCCTGGAGAAAGGGCTACGAGCAGTACTTC
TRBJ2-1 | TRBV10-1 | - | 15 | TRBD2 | CASSESLAGPLGLFF | TGCGCCAGCAGTGAGTCCCTAGCGGGACCCCTCGGGTTGTTCTTC